This TCR beta chain emerged from a study of T cell responses to AZD1222 COVID-19 vaccine. The data were produced by immunoSEQ multiplex PCR, yet TCRdb's version contains in-frame clones alone and is incomplete. The sample includes approximately 77,000 clones, 90% to 95% of them seen just once. The input for sequencing was peripheral blood, taken on day 0 of MenACWY control vaccination. This clonotype was obtained from an adult in good health.

DNA for the CDR3: TGTGCCAGCAGCTTTTGGGGCAATCAGCCCCAGCATTTT. This encodes CASSFWGNQPQHF. The rearrangement joins TRBV7-2 to TRBJ1-5; D not resolved. V was shortened by 3 bases and J by 2 bases, with 5 bases between the two germline ends. Germline V gene lookup returns CDR1 SGHTA and CDR2 FQGNSA. The CDR3 is made up of 13 amino acids.